Here is one T cell receptor beta chain with its context. The CDR3 totals 15 residues. Germline assignment: CDR1 LGHDT and CDR2 YNNKEL (reference sequence). V was clipped by 2 bases and J by 5 bases, with 15 bases between them. The protocol was immunoSEQ multiplex PCR, while the TCRdb copy is restricted to in-frame clones and leaves out a portion. The sample lists approximately 250,000 clones; approximately 80% were seen once. This sample is drawn from a study of blood T cell repertoires in COVID-19. This TCR was sampled from a man aged 40-50 years who had recovered from COVID-19. The sequenced sample consisted of peripheral blood. The rearrangement uses TRBV3-1 (or the pseudogene TRBV3-2) and TRBJ2-5; D perhaps matches TRBD2 (6 bases). CDR3 coding DNA: TGTGCCAGCAGCCAATTCGTAGCTAGCGAGGAGACCCAGTACTTC. Residues: CASSQFVASEETQYF.